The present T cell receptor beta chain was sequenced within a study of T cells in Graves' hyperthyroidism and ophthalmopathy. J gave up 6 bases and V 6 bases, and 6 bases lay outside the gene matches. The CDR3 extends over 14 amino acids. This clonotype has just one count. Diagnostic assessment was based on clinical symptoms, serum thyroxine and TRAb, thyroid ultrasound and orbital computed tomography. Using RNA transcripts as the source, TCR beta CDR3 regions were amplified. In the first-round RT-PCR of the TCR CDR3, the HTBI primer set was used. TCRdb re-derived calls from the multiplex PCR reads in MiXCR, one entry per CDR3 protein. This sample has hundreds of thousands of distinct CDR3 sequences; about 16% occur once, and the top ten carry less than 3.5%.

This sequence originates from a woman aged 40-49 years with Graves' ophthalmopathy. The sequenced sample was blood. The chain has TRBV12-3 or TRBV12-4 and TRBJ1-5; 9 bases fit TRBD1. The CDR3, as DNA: TGTGCCAGCAGATTACAGGGGGCGGGTCAGCCCCAGCATTTT. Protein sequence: CASRLQGAGQPQHF.